This paragraph reports one T cell receptor (beta chain). This sample is drawn from a study of patients and donors after allogeneic stem cell transplantation. Germline V gene sequence: CDR1 LGHDT, CDR2 YNNKEL (reference sequence). CDR3 size: 16 residues. V was trimmed by 1 base and J by 0 bases, leaving 9 bases between them. MiXCR, applied by TCRdb to the RT-PCR reads, yields one record per CDR3 protein. Of about 960,000 distinct CDR3 sequences in the sample, about a sixth are singletons; the top ten hold 6%. The sample comprised blood, either unsorted or a sorted T cell fraction (not recorded which). The chain joins TRBV3-1 to TRBJ2-2, with D possibly TRBD2 on 5 matching bases. The source of this sequence is a human donor who was either an allogeneic HSCT recipient or a stem cell or donor lymphocyte infusion donor (not recorded which). It is not recorded whose cells these are; they may come from a transplant donor. CDR3 sequence reads: CASSQGTGSNTGELFF. CDR3 sequence (DNA): TGTGCCAGCAGCCAAGGGACGGGGTCGAACACCGGGGAGCTGTTTTTT.